This TCR beta chain was sequenced in a study of T-cell memory formation after mild COVID-19. Across the whole study: The TCR clusters were mostly specific to one donor.

The study, taken as a whole, reports: A balance of CD4 and CD8 characterized clones contracting day 15 to 85, whereas later expanders leaned CD4+.

The sample holds a few counts of this clonotype. Its cognate antigen is unknown. It was 5'RACE with constant-segment primers that produced the TCR alpha and TCR beta cDNA libraries, which carried sample barcodes and UMIs. TCRdb processed the 5' RACE reads anew with MiXCR; each CDR3 protein has one entry. The data contain 95,000 to 110,000 distinct CDR3 sequences, around an eighth of them singletons. This CDR3 spans 13 amino acids. V lost 6 bases and J lost 5; bases outside the gene matches: 6. Material: PBMCs or a T cell subset sorted from them (not recorded which). The TCR comes from a man in his late teens or twenties who had mild COVID-19 (a few samples of this study predate the infection). Cell type and time point are not known. The rearrangement joins TRBV12-3 or TRBV12-4 to TRBJ2-5; 7 bases line up with TRBD1. This chain's CDR3 is CASSRQGGETQYF. The DNA of the CDR3 is TGTGCCAGCAGCCGCCAAGGGGGCGAGACCCAGTACTTC.